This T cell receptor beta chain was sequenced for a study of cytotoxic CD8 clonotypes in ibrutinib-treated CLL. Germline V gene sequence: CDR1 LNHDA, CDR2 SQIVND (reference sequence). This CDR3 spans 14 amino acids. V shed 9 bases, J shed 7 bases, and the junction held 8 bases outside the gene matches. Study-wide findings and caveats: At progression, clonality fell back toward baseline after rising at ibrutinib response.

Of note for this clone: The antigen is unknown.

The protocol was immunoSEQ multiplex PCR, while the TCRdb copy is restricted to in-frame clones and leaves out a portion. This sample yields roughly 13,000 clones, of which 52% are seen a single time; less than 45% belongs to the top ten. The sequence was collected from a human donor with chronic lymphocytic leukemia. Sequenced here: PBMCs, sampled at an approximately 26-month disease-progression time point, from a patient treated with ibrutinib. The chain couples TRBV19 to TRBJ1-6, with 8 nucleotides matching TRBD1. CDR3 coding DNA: TGTGCCAGCGCCCCCGGGACAGGAAATTCACCCCTCCACTTT. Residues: CASAPGTGNSPLHF.